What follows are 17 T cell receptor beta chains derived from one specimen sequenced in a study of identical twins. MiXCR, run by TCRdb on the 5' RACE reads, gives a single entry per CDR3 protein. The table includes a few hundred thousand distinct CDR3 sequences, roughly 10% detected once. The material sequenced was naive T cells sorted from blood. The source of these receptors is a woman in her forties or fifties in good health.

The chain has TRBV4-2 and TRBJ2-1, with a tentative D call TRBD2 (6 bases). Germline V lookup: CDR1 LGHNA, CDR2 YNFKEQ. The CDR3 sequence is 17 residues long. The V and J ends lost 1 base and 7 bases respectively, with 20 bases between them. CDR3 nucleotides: TGTGCCAGCAGCCAAGGTCGACTAGACTCAGGACTAAATGAGCAGTTCTTC. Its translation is CASSQGRLDSGLNEQFF.

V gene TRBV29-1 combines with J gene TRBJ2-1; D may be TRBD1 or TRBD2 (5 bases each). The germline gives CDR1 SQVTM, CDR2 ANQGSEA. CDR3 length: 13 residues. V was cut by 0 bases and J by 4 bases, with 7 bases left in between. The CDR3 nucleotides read TGCAGCGTTGAAGAGAGGGGATACAATGAGCAGTTCTTC. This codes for CSVEERGYNEQFF.

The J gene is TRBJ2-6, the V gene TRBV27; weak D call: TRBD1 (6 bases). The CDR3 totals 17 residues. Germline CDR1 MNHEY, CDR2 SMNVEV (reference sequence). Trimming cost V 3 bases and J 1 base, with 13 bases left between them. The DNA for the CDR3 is TGTGCCAGCAGTTTCGTAGGGCAGGGGTCTGGGGCCAACGTCCTGACTTTC. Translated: CASSFVGQGSGANVLTF.

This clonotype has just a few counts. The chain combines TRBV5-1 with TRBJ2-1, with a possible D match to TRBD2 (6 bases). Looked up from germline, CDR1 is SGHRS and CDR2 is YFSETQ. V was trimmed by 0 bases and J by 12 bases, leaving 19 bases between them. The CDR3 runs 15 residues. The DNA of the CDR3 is TGCGCCAGCAGCTTGGAGGTCAGAGCGGGTTCCTGGCAGTTCTTC. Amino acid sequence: CASSLEVRAGSWQFF.

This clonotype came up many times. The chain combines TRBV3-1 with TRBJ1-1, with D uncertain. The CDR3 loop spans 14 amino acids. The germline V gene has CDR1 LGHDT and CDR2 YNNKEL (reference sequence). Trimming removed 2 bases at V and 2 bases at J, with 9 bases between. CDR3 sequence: CASSQNPVNTEAFF. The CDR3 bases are TGTGCCAGCAGCCAAAATCCGGTCAACACTGAAGCTTTCTTT.

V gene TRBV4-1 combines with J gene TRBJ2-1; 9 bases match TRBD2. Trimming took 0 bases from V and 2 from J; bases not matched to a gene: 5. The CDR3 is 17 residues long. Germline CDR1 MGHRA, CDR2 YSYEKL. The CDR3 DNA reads TGCGCCAGCAGCCAAGAAGGAGCGGGAGGACCCTACAATGAGCAGTTCTTC. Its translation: CASSQEGAGGPYNEQFF.

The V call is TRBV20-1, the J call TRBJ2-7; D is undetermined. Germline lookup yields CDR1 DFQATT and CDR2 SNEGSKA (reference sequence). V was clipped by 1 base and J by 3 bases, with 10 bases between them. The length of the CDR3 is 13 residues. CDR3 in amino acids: CSARAGSYYEQYF. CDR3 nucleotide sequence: TGCAGTGCTAGAGCCGGCAGTTACTACGAGCAGTACTTC.

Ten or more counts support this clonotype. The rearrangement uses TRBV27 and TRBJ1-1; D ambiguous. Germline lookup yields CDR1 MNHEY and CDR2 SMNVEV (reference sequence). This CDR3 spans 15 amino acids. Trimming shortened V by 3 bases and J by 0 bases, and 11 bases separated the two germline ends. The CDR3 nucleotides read TGTGCCAGCAGTTTTCAGGCCAAATTGAACACTGAAGCTTTCTTT. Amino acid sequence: CASSFQAKLNTEAFF.

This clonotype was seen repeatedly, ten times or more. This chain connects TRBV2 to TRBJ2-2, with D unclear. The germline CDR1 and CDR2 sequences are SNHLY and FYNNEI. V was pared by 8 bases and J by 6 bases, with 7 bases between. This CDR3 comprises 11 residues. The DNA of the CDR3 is TGTGCCAGCTTGTTAGCCGGGGAGCTGTTTTTT. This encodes CASLLAGELFF.

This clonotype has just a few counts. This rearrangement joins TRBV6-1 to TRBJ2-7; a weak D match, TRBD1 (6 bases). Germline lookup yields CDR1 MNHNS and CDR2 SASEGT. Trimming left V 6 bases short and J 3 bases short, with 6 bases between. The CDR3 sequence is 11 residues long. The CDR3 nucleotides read TGTGCCAGCAGGGACAGCTACGAGCAGTACGTC. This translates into CASRDSYEQYV.

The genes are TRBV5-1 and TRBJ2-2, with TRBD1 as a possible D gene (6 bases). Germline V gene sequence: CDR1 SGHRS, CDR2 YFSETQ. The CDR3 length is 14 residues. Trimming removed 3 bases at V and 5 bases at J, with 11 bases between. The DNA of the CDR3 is TGCGCCAGCAGCTGGACAGAACCTACCGGGGAGCTGTTTTTT. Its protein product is CASSWTEPTGELFF.

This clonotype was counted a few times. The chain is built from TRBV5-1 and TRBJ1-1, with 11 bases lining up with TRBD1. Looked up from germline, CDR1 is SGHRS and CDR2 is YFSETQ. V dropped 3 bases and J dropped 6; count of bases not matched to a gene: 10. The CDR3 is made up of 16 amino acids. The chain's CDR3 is CASSSLLSDRGPEAFF. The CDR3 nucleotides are TGCGCCAGCAGCTCCCTGCTATCGGACAGGGGGCCTGAAGCTTTCTTT.

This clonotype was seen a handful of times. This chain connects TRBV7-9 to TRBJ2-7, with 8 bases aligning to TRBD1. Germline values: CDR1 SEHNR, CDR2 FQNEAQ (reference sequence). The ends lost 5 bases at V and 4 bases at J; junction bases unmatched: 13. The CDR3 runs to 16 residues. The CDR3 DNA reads TGTGCCAGCAGCCCGAGCCGGGGACAGGCGGTATACGAGCAGTACTTC. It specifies CASSPSRGQAVYEQYF.

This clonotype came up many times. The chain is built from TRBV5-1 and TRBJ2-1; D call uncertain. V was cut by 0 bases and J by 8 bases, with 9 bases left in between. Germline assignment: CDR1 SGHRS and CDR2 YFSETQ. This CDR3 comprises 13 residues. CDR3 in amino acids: CASSLVPPDEQFF. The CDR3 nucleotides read TGCGCCAGCAGCTTGGTACCCCCCGATGAGCAGTTCTTC.

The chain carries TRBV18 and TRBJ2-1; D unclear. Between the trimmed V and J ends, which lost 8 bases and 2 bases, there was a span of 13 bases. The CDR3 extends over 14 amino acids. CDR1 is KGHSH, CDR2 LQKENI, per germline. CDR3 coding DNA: TGTGCCAGCCAACCGGACCAAGCCTACAATGAGCAGTTCTTC. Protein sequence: CASQPDQAYNEQFF.

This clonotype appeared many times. DNA of the CDR3: TGTGCCAGCATTAAAAGTTCCTATAATTCACCCCTCCACTTT. Translating gives CASIKSSYNSPLHF. This rearrangement joins TRBV12-3 or TRBV12-4 to TRBJ1-6; no definite D call. The CDR3 sequence is 14 residues long. Trimming stripped 7 bases from V and 1 base from J, with 8 bases between.

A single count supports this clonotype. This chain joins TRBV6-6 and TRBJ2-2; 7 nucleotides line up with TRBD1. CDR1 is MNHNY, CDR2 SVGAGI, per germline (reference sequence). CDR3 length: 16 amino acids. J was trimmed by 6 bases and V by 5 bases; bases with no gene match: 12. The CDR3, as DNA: TGTGCCAGCAGTCTCCTAGGGCAGGGGGTTTCCGGGGAGCTGTTTTTT. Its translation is CASSLLGQGVSGELFF.